These 16 T cell receptor beta chains were sequenced from one sample in a study of blood T cell repertoires in COVID-19. Using immunoSEQ multiplex PCR, the repertoire was profiled, and TCRdb retains in-frame clones only, with some absent. Seen here are around 91,000 clones, approximately 85% observed once, and the top ten hold over 10%. The specimen sequenced was peripheral blood. Receptors originate from a human donor in a cohort sampled during active COVID-19.

The V gene is TRBV5-4, the J gene TRBJ2-7; possibly TRBD2 for D (5 bases). Trimming cost V 5 bases and J 6 bases, with 12 bases left between them. Germline loops: CDR1 SGHNT, CDR2 YYREEE (reference sequence). The CDR3 has 12 residues. CDR3 protein: CASRGYSGEQYF. The CDR3 coding sequence is TGTGCCAGCAGGGGATACAGCGGCGAGCAGTACTTC.

V and J are TRBV19 and TRBJ1-3; perhaps TRBD1 as D (6 bases). Germline values: CDR1 LNHDA, CDR2 SQIVND (reference sequence). Trimming cost V 5 bases and J 6 bases, with 14 bases left between them. The CDR3 consists of 14 residues. The chain's CDR3 is CASSVYRVENTIYF. As DNA, the CDR3 is TGTGCCAGTAGTGTCTACAGGGTTGAAAACACCATATATTTT. The whole variable domain, remainder taken from reference TRBV19 and TRBJ1-3, is DGGITQSPKYLFRKEGQNVTLSCEQNLNHDAMYWYRQDPGQGLRLIYYSQIVNDFQKGDIAEGYSVSREKKESFPLTVTSAQKNPTAFYLCASSVYRVENTIYFGEGSWLTVV.

This chain uses TRBV24-1 with TRBJ1-2, with 8 bases that match TRBD1. From germline, CDR1 is KGHDR and CDR2 SFDVKD. The CDR3 extends over 15 amino acids. Losses at the gene ends were 4 bases for V and 3 bases for J; bases not matched to a gene: 6. CDR3 coding DNA: TGTGCCACCAGTGACTTCGGACAGGGCCACTATGGCTACACCTTC. Residues: CATSDFGQGHYGYTF.

The chain has TRBV5-4 and TRBJ1-2; 10 nucleotides match TRBD1. Germline CDR1 reads SGHNT; CDR2 reads YYREEE (reference sequence). Unmatched junction bases numbered 7, after V lost 4 bases and J lost 4 bases. This CDR3 has 15 amino acids. In DNA, the CDR3 is TGTGCCAGCAGCCCCGGGCGACAGGGGGCCTATGGCTACACCTTC. This encodes CASSPGRQGAYGYTF.

The rearrangement joins TRBV7-9 to TRBJ2-5; TRBD2 is a possible D gene (5 bases). The CDR3 contains 14 residues. Trimming pared 4 bases from V and 1 base from J, leaving 10 bases between. Germline CDR1 SEHNR, CDR2 FQNEAQ (reference sequence). Here the CDR3 reads CASSWTGLQETQYF. The CDR3 coding sequence is TGTGCCAGCAGCTGGACTGGACTCCAAGAGACCCAGTACTTC. The variable domain in full, with the rest retrieved from reference TRBV7-9 and TRBJ2-5, is DTGVSQNPRHKITKRGQNVTFRCDPISEHNRLYWYRQTLGQGPEFLTYFQNEAQLEKSRLLSDRFSAERPKGSFSTLEIQRTEQGDSAMYLCASSWTGLQETQYFGPGTRLLVL.

The rearrangement joins TRBV5-1 to TRBJ2-4; D possibly corresponds to TRBD2 (5 bases). There are 17 residues in the CDR3. Trimming took 2 bases from V and 3 from J, leaving 18 bases between them. Germline V CDR1 and CDR2: SGHRS, YFSETQ. CDR3 in amino acids: CASSFRPRESGKNIQYF. CDR3 coding DNA: TGCGCCAGCAGCTTTCGCCCGAGAGAGAGCGGCAAAAACATTCAGTACTTC. Variable domain in full (rest from reference TRBV5-1 and TRBJ2-4): KAGVTQTPRYLIKTRGQQVTLSCSPISGHRSVSWYQQTPGQGLQFLFEYFSETQRNKGNFPGRFSGRQFSNSRSEMNVSTLELGDSALYLCASSFRPRESGKNIQYFGAGTRLSVL.

The gene calls are TRBV7-2 and TRBJ2-1; the D is unclear. This CDR3 comprises 12 residues. The ends were cut back, 2 bases at V and 7 bases at J, with 6 bases in the middle. Per germline, CDR1 SGHTA and CDR2 FQGNSA. CDR3 DNA: TGTGCCAGCAGCTTAAATTCTAATGAGCAGTTCTTC. It specifies CASSLNSNEQFF.

The rearrangement uses TRBV9 and TRBJ1-4, with a tentative D call TRBD1 (5 bases). The CDR3 has 16 amino acids. Germline V gene lookup returns CDR1 SGDLS and CDR2 YYNGEE. Deletions cut 3 bases from V and 4 bases from J, with 16 bases between. CDR3 in DNA: TGTGCCAGCAGCGCCAGGACCCAGGGATTTAATGAAAAACTGTTTTTT. It encodes CASSARTQGFNEKLFF.

CDR3 sequence: CASTERRGNGNQPQHF. In DNA form, the CDR3 reads TGCGCCAGCACCGAGAGGCGGGGGAATGGCAATCAGCCCCAGCATTTT. J is TRBJ1-5 and V is TRBV23-1; D perhaps matches TRBD1 (5 bases). TRBV23-1 is an ORF for which the function is uncertain. The CDR3 has 16 amino acids. Trimming shortened V by 7 bases and J by 2 bases, and 18 bases separated the two germline ends.

This clone was detected only once. The rearrangement links TRBV10-3 to TRBJ2-2; 8 nucleotides line up with TRBD2. CDR1 and CDR2 (germline): ENHRY, SYGVKD. CDR3 size: 15 residues. Germline trimming cut 7 bases from V and 4 bases from J; bases unmatched to any gene: 8. CDR3 DNA sequence: TGTGCCATCACCCCCAGCGGGAGCGGCACCGGGGAGCTGTTTTTT. This encodes CAITPSGSGTGELFF.

This clone was picked up one time. This chain links TRBV5-1 with TRBJ1-4; 9 nucleotides line up with TRBD1. Trimming took 3 bases from V and 6 from J; bases not matched to a gene: 6. CDR3 length equals 15 residues. Germline assignment: CDR1 SGHRS and CDR2 YFSETQ. CDR3 nucleotide sequence: TGCGCCAGCAGCTGGGGGACAGGGTCGGATGAAAAACTGTTTTTT. It is translated as CASSWGTGSDEKLFF.

This chain joins TRBV19 and TRBJ2-7, with 7 bases matching TRBD2. V lost 3 bases and J lost 3; bases outside the gene matches: 5. Looked up from germline, CDR1 is LNHDA and CDR2 is SQIVND (reference sequence). The CDR3 spans 14 residues. DNA for the CDR3: TGTGCCAGTAGTATGCCAAGCGGGGACTACGAGCAGTACTTC. Translated, it gives CASSMPSGDYEQYF.

This chain links TRBV27 with TRBJ2-7; D may be TRBD1 (6 bases). The CDR3 extends over 14 amino acids. V was pared by 6 bases and J by 3 bases, with 15 bases between. Germline V gene lookup returns CDR1 MNHEY and CDR2 SMNVEV (reference sequence). CDR3 in amino acids: CASSSGENRYEQYF. CDR3 DNA sequence: TGTGCCAGCAGCTCAGGGGAAAACCGCTACGAGCAGTACTTC.

This chain uses TRBV6-4 with TRBJ2-3; TRBD1 aligns across 11 bases. V trimming: 6 bases; J trimming: 3 bases; junction bases outside the gene matches: 2. This CDR3 region has 14 residues. Germline CDR1 MRHNA, CDR2 SNTAGT. This chain's CDR3 is CASSGTGGTDTQYF. As DNA, the CDR3 is TGTGCCAGCAGCGGGACAGGGGGTACAGATACGCAGTATTTT.

V is TRBV5-1 and J is TRBJ2-7, with 7 bases fitting TRBD1. V trimming: 5 bases; J trimming: 2 bases; junction bases outside the gene matches: 7. The CDR3 spans 14 residues. Germline V gene data show CDR1 as SGHRS and CDR2 as YFSETQ. CDR3 DNA sequence: TGCGCCAGCAGGCCGACAGGGCGGGCCTACGAGCAGTACTTC. Its protein product is CASRPTGRAYEQYF.

The CDR3 DNA reads TGCAGCGTTGGACAGGGGCACGATGAGCAGTTCTTC. Protein: CSVGQGHDEQFF. The chain joins TRBV29-1 to TRBJ2-1; 8 nucleotides agree with TRBD1. The CDR3 is 12 amino acids. Unmatched junction bases numbered 4, after V lost 4 bases and J lost 8 bases. Germline CDR1 and CDR2: SQVTM and ANQGSEA.